This TCR beta chain stems from a study of immune heterogeneity within non-small cell lung tumors. Germline V gene lookup returns CDR1 DFQATT and CDR2 SNEGSKA (reference sequence). This CDR3 contains 14 residues. V was cut by 5 bases and J by 5 bases, with 16 bases left in between. Template input was genomic DNA from bulk tumor (roughly 600 ng per sample). Surgical sampling yielded several biopsies per primary tumor (spaced far apart). Curative surgical treatment was performed in patients who had newly diagnosed, untreated non-small cell lung cancer. Multiplex PCR employing 32 V and 13 J primers generated amplicons of the TCR beta CDR3. Using its own MiXCR run on the multiplex PCR reads, TCRdb lists one record per CDR3 protein. Of approximately 4,600 distinct CDR3 sequences in the sample, around 40% were seen once.

The V and J genes are TRBV20-1 and TRBJ2-1; unclear D gene. The TCR comes from a woman aged 45 to 65 with non-small cell lung cancer. Sequencing was carried out using lung tumor tissue. The CDR3 region has the DNA TGCAGTGCTGGGCTAACGATTGCCGACAATGAGCAGTTCTTC. Translation gives CSAGLTIADNEQFF.